The following is a T cell receptor beta chain sequence with its context. Clones were read by immunoSEQ multiplex PCR, and TCRdb kept only the in-frame ones, dropping some. The table shows about 1.1 million clones, with about 84% occurring only once. This sample is drawn from a study of shared clonotypes between healthy human individuals. V dropped 7 bases and J dropped 4 bases, with 20 bases sitting between them. Germline-derived CDR1 and CDR2 are SGHAT and FQNNGV. The CDR3 covers 15 residues. The clonotype comes from a man between 18 and 35 years old in good health. Some clones in this sample may be carry-over from other donors' samples. Sequencing used memory CD4+ T cells from PBMCs. Subset here: CD45RA-negative fraction. This rearrangement joins TRBV11-2 to TRBJ2-7; D is possibly TRBD1 (7 bases). As DNA, the CDR3 is TGTGCCAGCACCCCTTTAGCGGCCAGGGGGTACGAGCAGTACTTC. The encoded protein is CASTPLAARGYEQYF.